The entry below describes one T cell receptor beta chain. The sample belongs to a study of blood T cell repertoires in COVID-19. Repertoires were generated with immunoSEQ multiplex PCR, while TCRdb's copy carries only in-frame clones and drops some. The sample carries around 300,000 clones, roughly nine tenths recorded once. The CDR3 length is 17 residues. CDR1 and CDR2 (germline): SGHAT, FQNNGV. V was cut by 5 bases and J by 0 bases, with 14 bases left in between. The chain recombines TRBV11-2 with TRBJ2-6; a weak D match, TRBD2 (5 bases). Sequenced: PBMCs or T cells enriched from blood (not recorded which). The receptor was isolated from a woman aged 50 to 65 who had recovered from COVID-19. CDR3 sequence: CASSPRGTPSGANVLTF. The CDR3 DNA sequence: TGTGCCAGCAGCCCCCGGGGAACCCCCTCTGGGGCCAACGTCCTGACTTTC.